Described below is a single T cell receptor (beta chain) sequence and its context. This record belongs to a study of T cell responses to AZD1222 COVID-19 vaccine. TCRdb's table, derived via immunoSEQ multiplex PCR, lists solely in-frame clones and lacks some. The sample lists about 110,000 clones, approximately 88% seen once, with about 2.7% in the top ten. The V gene's germline CDR1 is SGHNT and CDR2 YYREEE (reference sequence). V lost 4 bases, J lost 10 bases, and 12 bases lay in between. The CDR3 spans 12 residues. The receptor comes from an adult in good health. This chain uses TRBV5-4 with TRBJ2-1; D possibly uses TRBD1 or TRBD2 (5 bases each). The specimen comprised peripheral blood, sampled on day 0 of AZD1222 vaccination. For the CDR3, the DNA is TGTGCCAGCAGCCCCCGGGGCAGGGAGCAGTTCTTC. Residues: CASSPRGREQFF.